The rows below give T cell receptor beta chains drawn from one sample of a study of CD8+ T cells in alopecia areata. Repertoires were generated with immunoSEQ multiplex PCR, while TCRdb's copy carries only in-frame clones and drops some. This table holds under 250,000 clones, about three fifths found once. Sequenced here: CD4+ T cells sorted from blood, sampled at week 0. These receptors all stem from a human donor with alopecia areata. Each CDR3 is given with its conserved first and last residue. Each record gives: V gene, clone size, J gene, D gene, CDR3 DNA, CDR3 protein. The D gene is left open where the match is weak. The size of a clone is reported for some rows only, either as once, few or many, or as a class for expanded clones.

TRBV19	-	TRBJ1-4	-	TGTGCCAGTAGTCCGTGGGACGGCACAACTAATGAAAAACTGTTTTTT	CASSPWDGTTNEKLFF
TRBV30	-	TRBJ1-2	TRBD1	TGTGCCTGGAGTGTACAGGGGAGGAACTATGGCTACACCTTC	CAWSVQGRNYGYTF
TRBV7-7	few	TRBJ2-3	-	TGTGCTAGCAGCTTAGAGAGCGGTAGCACAGATACGCAGTATTTT	CASSLESGSTDTQYF
TRBV7-9	few	TRBJ1-1	TRBD1	TGTGCCAGCAGCCCACGAAGGGGGCGTTTAGAGGCCGAAGCTTTCTTT	CASSPRRGRLEAEAFF
TRBV15	-	TRBJ2-7	-	TGTGCCACCAGCAAAGGAGGGGCAGTCTACGAGCAGTACTTC	CATSKGGAVYEQYF
TRBV6-5	-	TRBJ2-3	-	TGTGCCACCACCGTTAGCACAGATACGCAGTATTTT	CATTVSTDTQYF
TRBV29-1	few	TRBJ2-5	-	TGCAGCGTTGCCCGCAGGAGGGAGACCCAGTACTTC	CSVARRRETQYF
TRBV5-4	few	TRBJ2-1	TRBD2	TGTGCCAGCAGCAAAAGACTAGCGGCATACAATGAGCAGTTCTTC	CASSKRLAAYNEQFF
TRBV29-1	few	TRBJ1-1	-	TGCAGCGTGGAGGGTCTGGGCACTGAAGCTTTCTTT	CSVEGLGTEAFF
TRBV10-3	few	TRBJ2-7	-	TGTGCCATCAGTGGTCCGGGACGGACGTCCTACGAGCAGTACTTC	CAISGPGRTSYEQYF
TRBV5-1	-	TRBJ2-1	-	TGCGCCAGCAGCTTGGGACAGGCAAGCTCCTACAATGAGCAGTTCTTC	CASSLGQASSYNEQFF
TRBV27	-	TRBJ2-6	TRBD1	TGTGCCAGCAGTTTGAGGACAGGGACTGGGGCCAACGTCCTGACTTTC	CASSLRTGTGANVLTF